The clone carrying this TCR beta chain turned up a few times. Its antigen is as yet unknown. This sample is part of a study of T-cell reconstitution after alpha-beta-depleted transplantation in children. This CDR3 is 16 amino acids long. The germline V gene has CDR1 DFQATT and CDR2 SNEGSKA (reference sequence). Trimming stripped 0 bases from V and 5 bases from J, with 16 bases between. The study's findings and limits: Some patients showed high day-60 TCRbeta diversity, which derived from surviving recipient T cells and thymic progenitors.

TCRbeta library construction was performed incorporating unique molecular identifiers. Using its own MiXCR run on the PCR reads, TCRdb lists one record per CDR3 protein. The sample has hundreds of thousands of distinct CDR3 sequences, 20% to 30% seen once. The rearrangement links TRBV20-1 to TRBJ1-4; D perhaps matches TRBD1 (5 bases). This TCR was recovered from a female patient aged 2-15 years who had a stem cell transplant for congenital amegakaryocytic thrombocytopenia, so the T cells may come from the graft donor. The sequenced sample was PBMCs, mostly from graft donor cells, obtained 360 days after TCRalphabeta/CD19-depleted stem cell transplant. The CDR3 region is CSARDGTHGVNEKLFF. As DNA, the CDR3 is TGCAGTGCTAGAGATGGGACCCACGGGGTGAATGAAAAACTGTTTTTT.